This T cell receptor beta chain was sequenced for a study of blood T cell repertoires in COVID-19. Germline V CDR1 and CDR2: MNHEY, SMNVEV (reference sequence). The length of the CDR3 is 13 residues. In regard to this clone: The junction and the germline gene differ at one end; a read error may be behind it.

The repertoire was sequenced with immunoSEQ multiplex PCR; TCRdb's copy has only in-frame clones and lacks some. In the table there are fewer than 50,000 clones, under 95% of which are singletons. The chain is built from TRBV27 and TRBJ2-5; D is perhaps TRBD2 (6 bases). The receptor comes from a human donor in a cohort sampled during active COVID-19. Sequencing used peripheral blood. CDR3 sequence: CASGGTDQETQYF. CDR3 bases: TGTGCCAGCGGCGGGACGGACCAGGAGACCCAGTACTTC.